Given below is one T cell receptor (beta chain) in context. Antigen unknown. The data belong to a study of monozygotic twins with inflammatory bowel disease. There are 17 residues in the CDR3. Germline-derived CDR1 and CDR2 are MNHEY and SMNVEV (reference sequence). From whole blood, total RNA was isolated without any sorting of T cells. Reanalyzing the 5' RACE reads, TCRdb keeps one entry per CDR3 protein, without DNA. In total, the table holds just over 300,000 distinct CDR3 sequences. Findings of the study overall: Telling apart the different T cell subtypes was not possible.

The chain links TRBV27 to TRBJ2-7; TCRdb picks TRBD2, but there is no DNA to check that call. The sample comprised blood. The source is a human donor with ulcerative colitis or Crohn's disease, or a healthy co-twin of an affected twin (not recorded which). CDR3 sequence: CASSRGTSDPRDYEQYF.